Listed here are 31 T cell receptor beta chains from one sample, sequenced in a study of blood T cell repertoires in COVID-19. Assay: immunoSEQ multiplex PCR; the TCRdb copy retains only in-frame clones and omits some. This sample has some 200,000 clones, with about 90% found just once. Specimen: peripheral blood. All receptors come from a woman younger than 30 who had recovered from COVID-19.

This rearrangement joins TRBV10-3 to TRBJ1-2, with a possible D match to TRBD1 (5 bases). Germline CDR1 reads ENHRY; CDR2 reads SYGVKD. The CDR3 consists of 14 residues. With 6 bases removed from V and 3 bases from J, the gap between germline ends came to 14 bases. CDR3 in amino acids: CAIRSSGEHYGYTF. The CDR3 bases are TGTGCCATCAGATCATCGGGGGAACACTATGGCTACACCTTC.

The rearrangement joins TRBV3-1 (or the pseudogene TRBV3-2) to TRBJ2-3; no firm D call. V dropped 1 base and J dropped 13 bases, with 15 bases sitting between them. This CDR3 has 13 residues. Germline V lookup: CDR1 LGHDT, CDR2 YNNKEL (reference sequence). CDR3 bases: TGTGCCAGCAGCCAAGTAGCACGCAGTGCGGAGTATTTT. It yields the protein CASSQVARSAEYF.

J is TRBJ2-1 and V is TRBV19; D is unresolved. There are 11 residues in the CDR3. V lost 10 bases and J 10 bases, leaving 14 bases between the germline ends. The germline CDR1 and CDR2 sequences are LNHDA and SQIVND (reference sequence). The DNA of the CDR3 is TGTGCCACCTCAACGACAATGGAGCAGTTCTTC. Encoded protein: CATSTTMEQFF. The full variable domain, rest sourced from reference TRBV19 and TRBJ2-1, is DGGITQSPKYLFRKEGQNVTLSCEQNLNHDAMYWYRQDPGQGLRLIYYSQIVNDFQKGDIAEGYSVSREKKESFPLTVTSAQKNPTAFYLCATSTTMEQFFGPGTRLTVL.

V gene TRBV27 combines with J gene TRBJ2-1, with 7 bases identical to TRBD2. From germline, CDR1 is MNHEY and CDR2 SMNVEV (reference sequence). CDR3 size: 18 residues. The junction had 13 bases not matched to a gene; V was cut back by 5 bases and J by 0 bases. CDR3 coding DNA: TGTGCCAGCAGTGGCTTAGCGGGCTTAACTAGCTCCTACAATGAGCAGTTCTTC. Protein product: CASSGLAGLTSSYNEQFF.

The rearrangement links TRBV6-2 or TRBV6-3 to TRBJ1-1, with D unresolved. This CDR3 is built from 11 residues. Germline assignment: CDR1 MNHEY and CDR2 SVGEGT. The V gene lost 4 bases and the J gene lost 7 bases, with 7 bases spanning the gap. CDR3 amino acids: CASSSGDEAFF. DNA of the CDR3: TGTGCCAGCAGTTCCGGGGATGAAGCTTTCTTT.

CDR3 DNA sequence: TGTGCCAGCAGTTACAGCGGGAGCCCCTACAATGAGCAGTTCTTC. Translation: CASSYSGSPYNEQFF. The chain recombines TRBV6-5 with TRBJ2-1, with TRBD2 matching 8 bases. This CDR3 region has 15 residues. Trimming cost V 2 bases and J 2 bases; bases outside gene matches: 2. CDR1 and CDR2 (germline): MNHEY, SVGAGI.

Concerning this clone itself: A junction end diverges from the germline sequence, so it may reflect a read error. This rearrangement joins TRBV6-5 to TRBJ1-1; D perhaps matches TRBD1 (6 bases). The CDR3 totals 11 residues. Germline lookup yields CDR1 MNHEY and CDR2 SVGAGI. CDR3 loop: CASSYSQGTHF. In nucleotides, the CDR3 is TGTGCCAGCAGTTACTCGCAGGGGACCCATTTT.

The chain couples TRBV19 to TRBJ2-1, with 11 positions matching TRBD2. The CDR3 is 15 amino acids. Germline CDR1 is LNHDA and CDR2 is SQIVND (reference sequence). The trim removed 6 bases at V and 4 bases at J, leaving 5 bases unmatched. The CDR3: CASSRTSGPYNEQFF. For the CDR3, the DNA is TGTGCCAGTAGCCGGACTAGCGGGCCTTACAATGAGCAGTTCTTC.

The rearrangement joins TRBV23-1 to TRBJ2-5; the D gene is possibly TRBD2 (5 bases). TRBV23-1 is known as an ORF, though its function is uncertain. This CDR3 has 12 residues. Between the trimmed V and J ends, which lost 1 base and 6 bases, there was a span of 6 bases. The CDR3 DNA follows: TGCGCCAGCAGTCAATGGAGGAAGACCCAGTACTTC. Protein sequence: CASSQWRKTQYF.

The rearrangement links TRBV27 to TRBJ2-1; 11 positions match TRBD2. The CDR3 is 13 amino acids. The J segment lost 4 bases and the V segment lost 10 bases, leaving 3 bases of the junction unmatched. Per germline, CDR1 MNHEY and CDR2 SMNVEV (reference sequence). CDR3 DNA sequence: TGTGCCACAAGGACTAGCGGGTACAATGAGCAGTTCTTC. It codes for CATRTSGYNEQFF.

The chain links TRBV9 to TRBJ2-1, with 8 bases that match TRBD2. Germline CDR1 and CDR2: SGDLS and YYNGEE. V lost 0 bases, J lost 0 bases, and 2 bases stayed unmatched. The CDR3 runs to 16 residues. The CDR3 region is CASSVAGGPSYNEQFF. In DNA form, the CDR3 reads TGTGCCAGCAGCGTAGCGGGAGGGCCCTCCTACAATGAGCAGTTCTTC.

The gene calls are TRBV9 and TRBJ2-1, with TRBD2 matching 9 bases. The CDR3 has 16 amino acids. The ends lost 5 bases at V and 6 bases at J; junction bases unmatched: 12. The germline V gene encodes CDR1 SGDLS and CDR2 YYNGEE. Here the CDR3 reads CASSPSGTSSGNEQFF. The CDR3 nucleotides read TGTGCCAGCAGTCCCTCCGGGACTAGCTCTGGCAATGAGCAGTTCTTC.

The chain recombines TRBV25-1 with TRBJ2-1; 11 nucleotides agree with TRBD2. CDR1 is MGHDK and CDR2 is SYGVNS in the germline V gene. This CDR3 is built from 17 residues. J lost 6 bases, V lost 4 bases, and 11 bases had no gene match. CDR3 sequence: CASSGTSTSGIINEQFF. DNA of the CDR3: TGTGCCAGCAGTGGGACCTCGACTAGCGGGATAATCAATGAGCAGTTCTTC.

The chain uses TRBV28 and TRBJ1-5; D perhaps matches TRBD1 (6 bases). V was cut by 1 base and J by 0 bases, with 10 bases left in between. This CDR3 region has 16 residues. CDR1 is MDHEN, CDR2 SYDVKM, per germline. The CDR3 is CASSLFRGYSNQPQHF. The CDR3 DNA reads TGTGCCAGCAGTTTATTCAGGGGCTATAGCAATCAGCCCCAGCATTTT. The full variable domain, with the rest looked up from reference TRBV28 and TRBJ1-5, is DVKVTQSSRYLVKRTGEKVFLECVQDMDHENMFWYRQDPGLGLRLIYFSYDVKMKEKGDIPEGYSVSREKKERFSLILESASTNQTSMYLCASSLFRGYSNQPQHFGDGTRLSIL.

This clone showed up just once. DNA of the CDR3: TGTGCCAGCAGTTATAGCGGGAGGGGCTCCTACGAGCAGTACTTC. This encodes CASSYSGRGSYEQYF. V and J are TRBV27 and TRBJ2-7; 11 bases line up with TRBD2. J lost 0 bases, V lost 4 bases, and 2 bases had no gene match. Germline V lookup: CDR1 MNHEY, CDR2 SMNVEV (reference sequence). CDR3 size: 15 residues.

The gene calls are TRBV9 and TRBJ2-4; TRBD2 matches at 9 bases. The CDR3 extends over 16 amino acids. Germline V lookup: CDR1 SGDLS, CDR2 YYNGEE. The V gene end was trimmed by 2 bases and the J gene end by 7 bases; junction bases not matched to a gene: 10. Here the CDR3 DNA reads TGTGCCAGCAGCGTGGAAGGCGGGAGGGCCGGGAACATTCAGTACTTC. This sequence encodes CASSVEGGRAGNIQYF. Looking up the rest from reference TRBV9 and TRBJ2-4 gives the full variable domain: DSGVTQTPKHLITATGQRVTLRCSPRSGDLSVYWYQQSLDQGLQFLIQYYNGEERAKGNILERFSAQQFPDLHSELNLSSLELGDSALYFCASSVEGGRAGNIQYFGAGTRLSVL.

J is TRBJ1-1 and V is TRBV25-1; 7 nucleotides align to TRBD1. The germline CDR1 and CDR2 sequences are MGHDK and SYGVNS. The CDR3 is 16 residues long. V trimming: 6 bases; J trimming: 1 base; junction bases outside the gene matches: 11. The chain's CDR3 is CASRVTGVGGNTEAFF. Written as DNA, the CDR3 is TGTGCCAGCAGGGTCACAGGGGTAGGAGGGAACACTGAAGCTTTCTTT.

The chain recombines TRBV5-6 with TRBJ2-7; 7 nucleotides line up with TRBD1. The CDR3 is 16 amino acids. The germline V gene encodes CDR1 SGHDT and CDR2 YYEEEE. V shed 1 base, J shed 3 bases, and the junction held 10 bases outside the gene matches. For the CDR3, the DNA is TGTGCCAGCAGCTTGACCTTGACAGGGACCTACTACGAGCAGTACTTC. This codes for CASSLTLTGTYYEQYF.

The chain carries TRBV9 and TRBJ2-2; 9 bases agree with TRBD2. There are 16 residues in the CDR3. The germline CDR1 and CDR2 sequences are SGDLS and YYNGEE. V shed 4 bases, J shed 2 bases, and the junction held 6 bases outside the gene matches. CDR3 sequence: CASSPRGTSNTGELFF. The CDR3 DNA follows: TGTGCCAGCAGCCCGAGGGGGACTAGCAACACCGGGGAGCTGTTTTTT.

This clone was found a few times. This chain links TRBV27 with TRBJ2-1; 10 bases map to TRBD1. The germline V gene encodes CDR1 MNHEY and CDR2 SMNVEV (reference sequence). The CDR3 sequence is 16 residues long. The J segment lost 1 base and the V segment lost 6 bases, leaving 6 bases of the junction unmatched. CDR3 region: CASRIWTGGSYNEQFF. DNA for the CDR3: TGTGCCAGCAGAATTTGGACAGGGGGGTCCTACAATGAGCAGTTCTTC.

The chain employs TRBV7-3 and TRBJ2-1; 10 positions agree with TRBD2. CDR3 length: 12 amino acids. Germline values: CDR1 SGHTA, CDR2 FQGTGA. CDR3 sequence reads: CASGGAPDEQFF. CDR3 bases: TGTGCAAGCGGGGGGGCTCCCGATGAGCAGTTCTTC.

V gene TRBV9 combines with J gene TRBJ2-1; 9 nucleotides agree with TRBD2. This CDR3 comprises 15 residues. V shed 0 bases and J 4 bases; nucleotides not matched to a gene: 2. CDR1 is SGDLS, CDR2 YYNGEE, per germline. This chain's CDR3 is CASSVGAGGYNEQFF. Here the CDR3 DNA reads TGTGCCAGCAGCGTAGGTGCGGGAGGGTACAATGAGCAGTTCTTC.

The V gene is TRBV11-2, the J gene TRBJ2-5; 7 nucleotides match TRBD2. The J segment lost 2 bases and the V segment lost 0 bases, leaving 9 bases of the junction unmatched. This CDR3 comprises 17 residues. The germline CDR1 and CDR2 sequences are SGHAT and FQNNGV. Here the CDR3 DNA reads TGTGCCAGCAGCTTAGATCCCTTGGGGGGGGGACAAGAGACCCAGTACTTC. Protein product: CASSLDPLGGGQETQYF.

The chain combines TRBV9 with TRBJ2-3; no reliable D call. Trimming removed 3 bases at V and 5 bases at J, with 7 bases between. The CDR3 runs to 12 residues. From germline, CDR1 is SGDLS and CDR2 YYNGEE. CDR3 sequence reads: CASSAPEDTQYF. The CDR3 nucleotides are TGTGCCAGCAGCGCCCCAGAAGATACGCAGTATTTT.

A single count supports this clone. The chain uses TRBV3-1 (or the pseudogene TRBV3-2) and TRBJ2-1, with D perhaps matching TRBD1 (5 bases). CDR3 length equals 14 residues. The V and J ends lost 4 bases and 7 bases respectively, with 14 bases between them. Germline CDR1 LGHDT, CDR2 YNNKEL (reference sequence). The DNA of the CDR3 is TGTGCCAGCAGCCTCCAGGGCTATTGGAATGAGCAGTTCTTC. Translating gives CASSLQGYWNEQFF.

The rearrangement links TRBV7-2 to TRBJ2-5; D is possibly TRBD1 (7 bases). Germline V gene data show CDR1 as SGHTA and CDR2 as FQGNSA. The CDR3 totals 14 residues. The V and J ends lost 2 bases and 2 bases respectively, with 9 bases between them. CDR3 coding DNA: TGTGCCAGCAGCTTACAGGGGGGACAAGAGACCCAGTACTTC. Protein product: CASSLQGGQETQYF.

In this sample, this clone turned up a few times. The rearrangement links TRBV2 to TRBJ1-4; a possible D gene is TRBD1 (6 bases). The CDR3 extends over 19 amino acids. V was clipped by 4 bases and J by 4 bases, with 25 bases between them. Per germline, CDR1 SNHLY and CDR2 FYNNEI. CDR3 amino acids: CASSGADVSGGPFNEKLFF. CDR3 coding DNA: TGTGCCAGCAGTGGCGCCGACGTGTCGGGGGGGCCTTTTAATGAAAAACTGTTTTTT.

The CDR3 spells CASSQPPGGVGAHGYTF. CDR3 in DNA: TGTGCCAGCAGCCAACCCCCGGGGGGGGTCGGGGCACATGGCTACACCTTC. V is TRBV4-2 and J is TRBJ1-2; a weak D match, TRBD1 (5 bases). Germline V lookup: CDR1 LGHNA, CDR2 YNFKEQ. Deletions cut 2 bases from V and 6 bases from J, with 22 bases between. The CDR3 spans 17 residues.

The V and J genes are TRBV7-2 and TRBJ2-5, with 11 positions matching TRBD2. Trimming cost V 1 base and J 1 base; bases outside gene matches: 2. This CDR3 is built from 16 residues. Germline loops: CDR1 SGHTA, CDR2 FQGNSA. The chain's CDR3 is CASSLGSGRAQETQYF. The DNA of the CDR3 is TGTGCCAGCAGCTTAGGTAGCGGGAGGGCCCAAGAGACCCAGTACTTC.

The chain combines TRBV6-6 with TRBJ2-7; D is unresolved. The CDR3 has 13 amino acids. CDR1 and CDR2 from the germline V gene are MNHNY and SVGAGI (reference sequence). The V end was cut by 5 bases, the J end by 5 bases, with 13 bases between. CDR3 amino acids: CASSPPDGHEQYF. Here the CDR3 DNA reads TGTGCCAGCAGTCCCCCTGATGGGCACGAGCAGTACTTC.

This clone turned up a few times. The chain links TRBV11-1 to TRBJ1-6, with 8 bases that match TRBD1. Germline-derived CDR1 and CDR2 are SGHAT and FQDESV (reference sequence). The CDR3 runs 14 residues. V lost 5 bases to trimming and J lost 5 bases; unmatched junction nucleotides: 2. Here the CDR3 DNA reads TGTGCCAGCAGCCGGACAGGGAATAATTCACCCCTCCACTTT. Amino acids: CASSRTGNNSPLHF.